The T cell receptor (beta chain) described here comes from a study of T-cell reconstitution after alpha-beta-depleted transplantation in children. This clonotype has ten or more counts. The authors prepared the TCRbeta library with unique molecular identifiers. MiXCR was run by TCRdb on the PCR reads, yielding one entry per CDR3 protein. The repertoire consists of around 200,000 distinct CDR3 sequences, with under 8.5% occurring once and the leading ten covering 35% to 40%. The junction had 9 bases not matched to a gene; V was cut back by 4 bases and J by 5 bases. The CDR3 totals 15 residues. The chain has TRBV12-3 or TRBV12-4 and TRBJ1-1; 8 bases match TRBD1. The sequences come from PBMCs, mostly from graft donor cells, collected 360 days after TCRalphabeta/CD19-depleted stem cell transplant. This receptor was taken from a male patient aged 2-9 years who had a stem cell transplant for acute myeloid leukemia, so the T cells may come from the graft donor. The CDR3 DNA reads TGTGCCAGCAGTTCGGCAGGACAGGGTGGGACTGAAGCTTTCTTT. Protein sequence: CASSSAGQGGTEAFF.